This T cell receptor (beta chain) was documented in a study of control samples from healthy donors and cancer patients. Some clones are missing from TCRdb's copy, which holds only in-frame ones; the method was immunoSEQ multiplex PCR. The table lists about 94,000 clones, 90% of them singletons. This CDR3 region has 18 residues. In germline, CDR1 is SGHTS, CDR2 YDEGEE. Losses at the gene ends were 0 bases for V and 3 bases for J; bases not matched to a gene: 9. J is TRBJ2-5 and V is TRBV5-8, with TRBD2 matching over 12 bases. The material sequenced was blood. This TCR came from a woman younger than 35 in good health. The CDR3 nucleotides read TGTGCCAGCAGCTTGGAACTAACTAGCGGGGGGACAAAAGAGACCCAGTACTTC. Its translation is CASSLELTSGGTKETQYF.